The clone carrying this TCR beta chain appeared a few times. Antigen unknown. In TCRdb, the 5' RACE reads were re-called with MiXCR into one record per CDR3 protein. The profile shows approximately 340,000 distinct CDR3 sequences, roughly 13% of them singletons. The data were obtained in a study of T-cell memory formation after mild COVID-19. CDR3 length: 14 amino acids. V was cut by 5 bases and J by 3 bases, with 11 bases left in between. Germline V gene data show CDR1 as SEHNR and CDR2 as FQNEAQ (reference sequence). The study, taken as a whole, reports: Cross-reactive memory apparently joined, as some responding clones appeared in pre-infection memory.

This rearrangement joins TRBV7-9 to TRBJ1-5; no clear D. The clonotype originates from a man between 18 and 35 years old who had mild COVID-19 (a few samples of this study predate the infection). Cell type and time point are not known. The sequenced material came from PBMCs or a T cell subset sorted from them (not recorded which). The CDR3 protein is CASSPPGPNQPQHF. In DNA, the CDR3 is TGTGCCAGCAGCCCACCTGGCCCCAATCAGCCCCAGCATTTT.